The 19 T cell receptor beta chains given below trace back to one sample, sequenced in a study of T cells in Graves' hyperthyroidism and ophthalmopathy. Authors of the study amplified TCR beta CDR3 regions from RNA transcripts. The TCR CDR3 first-round RT-PCR relied on the HTBI primer set. TCRdb re-derived calls from the multiplex PCR reads in MiXCR, one entry per CDR3 protein. The repertoire holds 360,000 or so distinct CDR3 sequences, with about a sixth as singletons. Sequencing used blood. The source of these receptors is a woman between 40 and 55 years old with Graves' ophthalmopathy.

This clonotype was seen repeatedly, ten times or more. This chain links TRBV11-2 with TRBJ2-7, with 7 nucleotides matching TRBD2. This CDR3 spans 15 amino acids. Germline-derived CDR1 and CDR2 are SGHAT and FQNNGV. Trimming cost V 2 bases and J 0 bases; bases outside gene matches: 4. The CDR3 coding sequence is TGTGCCAGCAGCTTATTCAGCGGGATCTCCTACGAGCAGTACTTC. As protein: CASSLFSGISYEQYF.

This clonotype was counted many times. The chain employs TRBV7-2 and TRBJ2-5; TRBD2 aligns across 10 bases. The CDR3 loop spans 17 amino acids. CDR1 is SGHTA, CDR2 FQGNSA, per germline. The J segment lost 4 bases and the V segment lost 1 base, leaving 9 bases of the junction unmatched. The CDR3 protein is CASSLGSSGRLRETQYF. The CDR3 coding sequence is TGTGCCAGCAGCTTAGGGTCTAGCGGGAGACTGCGAGAGACCCAGTACTTC. Full variable domain (remainder filled in from reference TRBV7-2 and TRBJ2-5): GAGVSQSPSNKVTEKGKDVELRCDPISGHTALYWYRQSLGQGLEFLIYFQGNSAPDKSGLPSDRFSAERTGGSVSTLTIQRTQQEDSAVYLCASSLGSSGRLRETQYFGPGTRLLVL.

This clonotype was found many times. The chain couples TRBV3-1 to TRBJ2-7, with a tentative D call TRBD1 (5 bases). The ends were cut back, 1 base at V and 3 bases at J, with 10 bases in the middle. Germline V lookup: CDR1 LGHDT, CDR2 YNNKEL (reference sequence). The CDR3 runs 14 residues. CDR3 sequence (DNA): TGTGCCAGCAGCCAAGGTAGACAGTACTACGAGCAGTACTTC. Its protein is CASSQGRQYYEQYF.

This clonotype was seen more than once but under ten times. V gene TRBV6-1 combines with J gene TRBJ1-5, with D tentatively TRBD1 (6 bases). Trimming stripped 1 base from V and 5 bases from J, with 12 bases between. The CDR3 has 15 amino acids. CDR1 is MNHNS and CDR2 is SASEGT in the germline V gene. CDR3 region: CASSEVDSEYQPQHF. The CDR3, as DNA: TGTGCCAGCAGTGAAGTGGACAGCGAATATCAGCCCCAGCATTTT.

This clonotype was detected ten times or more. The chain joins TRBV6-2 or TRBV6-3 to TRBJ2-2; the D gene could be TRBD1 or TRBD2 (6 bases each). Germline loops: CDR1 MNHEY, CDR2 SVGEGT. Trimming stripped 2 bases from V and 6 bases from J, with 13 bases between. This CDR3 is 15 amino acids long. CDR3 loop: CASSYPGDFAGELFF. Here the CDR3 DNA reads TGTGCCAGCAGTTACCCAGGGGACTTCGCCGGGGAGCTGTTTTTT.

This clonotype was seen many times. V is TRBV29-1 and J is TRBJ1-2; 7 nucleotides match TRBD1. Losses at the gene ends were 0 bases for V and 1 base for J; bases not matched to a gene: 5. This CDR3 contains 15 residues. From germline, CDR1 is SQVTM and CDR2 ANQGSEA. CDR3 sequence reads: CSVEDGAGGNYGYTF. The CDR3 DNA sequence: TGCAGCGTTGAAGATGGGGCAGGGGGTAACTATGGCTACACCTTC.

Worth noting for this clonotype: The junction departs from germline at one end; a sequencing error may be responsible. V and J are TRBV12-3 or TRBV12-4 and TRBJ1-2; possibly TRBD1 for D (5 bases). The CDR3 has 14 amino acids. The CDR3 nucleotides read TGTGCCAGCAGTTTAGTGACAGCTAACTATGGCTACAACTTC. This translates into CASSLVTANYGYNF.

This clonotype was recorded at least ten times. This chain links TRBV11-2 with TRBJ1-1; no clear D gene. The V gene lost 0 bases and the J gene lost 0 bases, with 8 bases spanning the gap. Germline V gives CDR1 SGHAT, CDR2 FQNNGV. This CDR3 comprises 15 residues. Here the CDR3 reads CASSLEPELNTEAFF. CDR3 sequence (DNA): TGTGCCAGCAGCTTAGAGCCGGAGCTGAACACTGAAGCTTTCTTT.

Only a few counts were recorded for this clonotype. The rearrangement links TRBV7-3 to TRBJ2-7; possibly TRBD1 or TRBD2 for D (5 bases each). This CDR3 is built from 14 residues. The germline V gene encodes CDR1 SGHTA and CDR2 FQGTGA. Trimming took off 2 bases at V and 1 base at J, with 9 bases between the two ends. The CDR3 here is CASSLGDPSYEQYF. CDR3 sequence (DNA): TGTGCCAGCAGCTTAGGGGACCCGTCCTACGAGCAGTACTTC.

In this sample, this clonotype turned up many times. This CDR3 is CASPSGAEGRTEAFF. CDR3 DNA sequence: TGTGCCAGTCCCTCCGGGGCTGAAGGTAGGACTGAAGCTTTCTTT. This chain joins TRBV2 and TRBJ1-1; tentative D call: TRBD1 (5 bases). Germline lookup yields CDR1 SNHLY and CDR2 FYNNEI. The CDR3 extends over 15 amino acids. V was cut by 9 bases and J by 5 bases, with 22 bases left in between.

This clonotype was seen ten or more times. The rearrangement uses TRBV27 and TRBJ2-2; TRBD1 might be the D (6 bases). The CDR3 consists of 14 residues. V lost 10 bases to trimming and J lost 0 bases, with 12 bases between them. The germline V gene has CDR1 MNHEY and CDR2 SMNVEV (reference sequence). The CDR3 reads CANSGTTNTGELFF. For the CDR3, the DNA is TGTGCCAACTCCGGGACAACGAACACCGGGGAGCTGTTTTTT.

This clonotype was counted many times. CDR3 loop: CASTGTGIAEAFF. CDR3 coding DNA: TGTGCCAGCACCGGGACAGGGATCGCTGAAGCTTTCTTT. The chain joins TRBV12-3 or TRBV12-4 to TRBJ1-1; 9 bases map to TRBD1. V shed 7 bases, J shed 6 bases, and the junction held 6 bases outside the gene matches. The CDR3 has 13 residues.

This clonotype showed up many times. This chain joins TRBV7-9 and TRBJ2-7; TRBD2 matches at 8 bases. Germline CDR1 and CDR2: SEHNR and FQNEAQ (reference sequence). With V trimmed by 3 bases and J by 5 bases, 3 bases remained unmatched. The CDR3 length is 13 residues. The CDR3 DNA is TGTGCCAGCAGCTTCCTTAGCGGGAACGAGCAGTACTTC. Encoded protein: CASSFLSGNEQYF.

This chain joins TRBV30 and TRBJ1-6, with unresolved D. Germline CDR1 and CDR2: GTSNPN and SVGIG (reference sequence). Trimming took off 5 bases at V and 5 bases at J, with 13 bases between the two ends. This CDR3 is built from 14 residues. CDR3 sequence: CAWSVLGHNSPLHF. CDR3 nucleotide sequence: TGTGCCTGGTCGGTCCTCGGCCATAATTCACCCCTCCACTTT. The whole variable domain, filled in from reference TRBV30 and TRBJ1-6, reads SQTIHQWPATLVQPVGSPLSLECTVEGTSNPNLYWYRQAAGRGLQLLFYSVGIGQISSEVPQNLSASRPQDRQFILSSKKLLLSDSGFYLCAWSVLGHNSPLHFGNGTRLTVT.

This clonotype was seen ten or more times. The V call is TRBV6-1, the J call TRBJ2-2; D not certain. The CDR3 sequence is 13 residues long. Trimming took off 7 bases at V and 2 bases at J, with 8 bases between the two ends. Per the germline V gene, CDR1 is MNHNS and CDR2 is SASEGT. The CDR3 spells CASKGKNTGELFF. CDR3 sequence (DNA): TGTGCCAGCAAGGGAAAAAACACCGGGGAGCTGTTTTTT.

In its sample, this clonotype was seen many times. The rearrangement links TRBV28 to TRBJ2-4; 8 bases line up with TRBD2. J was trimmed by 0 bases and V by 1 base; bases with no gene match: 5. Germline V gene sequence: CDR1 MDHEN, CDR2 SYDVKM. The CDR3 has 17 amino acids. DNA for the CDR3: TGTGCCAGCAGTTTATCAAGCGGGAGTCTAGCCAAAAACATTCAGTACTTC. As protein: CASSLSSGSLAKNIQYF.

Regarding this clonotype: One end of the junction varies from germline; a read error may be responsible. The J gene is TRBJ2-7, the V gene TRBV6-1; 7 nucleotides match TRBD1. The germline CDR1 and CDR2 sequences are MNHNS and SASEGT. This CDR3 region has 15 residues. CDR3 region: CASSERDSATYGQYF. CDR3 DNA sequence: TGTGCCAGCAGTGAAAGGGACAGCGCAACCTACGGGCAGTACTTC.

This clonotype appeared many times. The chain combines TRBV4-3 with TRBJ2-7; D possibly corresponds to TRBD2 (5 bases). Germline V gene data show CDR1 as LGHNA and CDR2 as YSLEER. The CDR3 consists of 15 residues. V shed 0 bases and J shed 4 bases, with 13 bases lying between them. For the CDR3, the DNA is TGCGCCAGCAGCCAAGAAGGAGGTAGACGTTACGAGCAGTACTTC. This codes for CASSQEGGRRYEQYF.

This clonotype is a singleton in its sample. This rearrangement joins TRBV5-5 to TRBJ2-7, with TRBD1 matching 9 bases. V was clipped by 0 bases and J by 6 bases; unmatched bases: 7. CDR3 size: 15 residues. Per germline, CDR1 SGHKS and CDR2 YYEKEE (reference sequence). CDR3 region: CASSLAGTGFSEQYF. In DNA, the CDR3 is TGTGCCAGCAGCTTGGCCGGGACAGGGTTCAGCGAGCAGTACTTC. The whole variable domain, filled in from reference TRBV5-5 and TRBJ2-7, reads DAGVTQSPTHLIKTRGQQVTLRCSPISGHKSVSWYQQVLGQGPQFIFQYYEKEERGRGNFPDRFSARQFPNYSSELNVNALLLGDSALYLCASSLAGTGFSEQYFGPGTRLTVT.